One sample yielded the 24 T cell receptor beta chains listed below, sequenced in a study of blood T cells in healthy people across ages (dated by TCRdb to between 2014 and 2017). Libraries were prepared through 5' RACE. Instrument used: Illumina HiSeq 2500. A second 7 to 11 cycle PCR used a sample-barcoded 5' primer and a J-beta primer mix. The public reads were reanalyzed by TCRdb: fastp trimming at Q25, MiXCR alignment, in-frame beta chains only. Each record represents a unique CDR3 protein, reported with the most common genes and DNA among its rows. In this sample the table shows 800,000 to 900,000 distinct CDR3 sequences, 55% to 65% of which occur a single time. The top ten clonotypes cover about 27% of the sample. The sample consisted of blood. All receptors derive from a man aged 25 to 40 in good health.

In this sample, this clonotype turned up a few times. V and J are TRBV25-1 and TRBJ2-7; 9 positions agree with TRBD1. The CDR3 has 13 amino acids. Germline trimming cut 10 bases from V and 5 bases from J; bases unmatched to any gene: 9. CDR1 is MGHDK and CDR2 is SYGVNS in the germline V gene. In nucleotides, the CDR3 is TGTGCCACCCACCGGGACAGGGACAACGAGCAGTACTTC. It translates to CATHRDRDNEQYF.

The chain is built from TRBV6-5 and TRBJ2-1, with TRBD1 matching 9 bases. CDR1 and CDR2 from the germline V gene are MNHEY and SVGAGI. J lost 10 bases, V lost 6 bases, and 7 bases had no gene match. The length of the CDR3 is 13 residues. CDR3 protein: CASRLGTGSEQFF. CDR3 DNA sequence: TGTGCCAGCAGACTCGGGACAGGGAGCGAGCAGTTCTTC.

This clonotype was seen only a few times. The genes are TRBV12-3 or TRBV12-4 and TRBJ2-2; D not certain. V lost 3 bases to trimming and J lost 6 bases, with 5 bases between them. The CDR3 covers 12 residues. This CDR3 reads CASSLISGELFF. CDR3 coding DNA: TGTGCCAGCAGTTTGATATCCGGGGAGCTGTTTTTT.

A few counts support this clonotype. In DNA form, the CDR3 reads TGTGCCAGCAGTTACTCGAGGGATAATGGCTACGAGCAGTACTTC. Protein product: CASSYSRDNGYEQYF. This chain connects TRBV6-2 or TRBV6-3 to TRBJ2-7, with D possibly being TRBD2 (5 bases). The CDR3 contains 15 residues. Germline V gene lookup returns CDR1 MNHEY and CDR2 SVGEGT. V shed 0 bases and J shed 3 bases, with 12 bases lying between them.

The chain recombines TRBV9 with TRBJ2-7, with D perhaps being TRBD1 or TRBD2 (6 bases each). The germline V and J ends were trimmed by 3 bases and 3 bases, with 16 bases remaining between them. Germline V gene data show CDR1 as SGDLS and CDR2 as YYNGEE. The CDR3 length is 15 residues. CDR3 amino acids: CASSGGADSNYEQYF. The CDR3 bases are TGTGCCAGCAGCGGGGGGGCAGACAGCAACTACGAGCAGTACTTC.

The chain carries TRBV20-1 and TRBJ2-7; maybe TRBD1 (6 bases). Germline CDR1 DFQATT, CDR2 SNEGSKA (reference sequence). The length of the CDR3 is 15 residues. V dropped 0 bases and J dropped 0 bases, with 12 bases sitting between them. The CDR3 DNA sequence: TGCAGTGCTAGAGATCAGGGGCGGAACTCCTACGAGCAGTACTTC. It is translated as CSARDQGRNSYEQYF.

This clonotype was observed a few times. The chain carries TRBV29-1 and TRBJ1-2; D is possibly TRBD1 (5 bases). This CDR3 contains 13 residues. Germline assignment: CDR1 SQVTM and CDR2 ANQGSEA. Trimming took off 7 bases at V and 4 bases at J, with 16 bases between the two ends. The CDR3 loop reads CSAVPDMGYGYTF. For the CDR3, the DNA is TGCAGCGCTGTTCCGGACATGGGCTATGGCTACACCTTC. Using reference TRBV29-1 and TRBJ1-2 for the parts outside the CDR3, the full variable domain is SAVISQKPSRDICQRGTSLTIQCQVDSQVTMMFWYRQQPGQSLTLIATANQGSEATYESGFVIDKFPISRPNLTFSTLTVSNMSPEDSSIYLCSAVPDMGYGYTFGSGTRLTVV.

The gene calls are TRBV9 and TRBJ2-4; tentative D call: TRBD2 (7 bases). Germline CDR1 SGDLS, CDR2 YYNGEE. V lost 3 bases, J lost 9 bases, and 13 bases lay in between. This CDR3 is 13 amino acids long. The CDR3 DNA sequence: TGTGCCAGCAGCGAGGGGGGGGGACTCATTCAGTACTTC. Protein sequence: CASSEGGGLIQYF.

This clonotype was counted only a few times. The chain recombines TRBV6-2 or TRBV6-3 with TRBJ2-7; 12 bases line up with TRBD1. Germline CDR1 MNHEY, CDR2 SVGEGT. CDR3 size: 15 residues. The junction had 12 bases not matched to a gene; V was cut back by 8 bases and J by 7 bases. The CDR3 region is CASGTLGQGAREQYF. The CDR3 nucleotides read TGTGCCAGCGGCACCCTGGGACAGGGGGCGCGAGAGCAGTACTTC.

Many counts were recorded for this clonotype. V is TRBV29-1 and J is TRBJ2-7; possibly TRBD1 for D (6 bases). V dropped 4 bases and J dropped 4 bases, with 8 bases sitting between them. Germline V gene lookup returns CDR1 SQVTM and CDR2 ANQGSEA. The CDR3 runs 11 residues. In DNA, the CDR3 is TGCAGCGTTGTCCAGGGGTACGAGCAGTACTTC. This gives the protein CSVVQGYEQYF.

The table lists this clonotype with a few counts. In DNA form, the CDR3 reads TGCAGTGCTCACAGTATCAAAAACATTCAGTACTTC. It is translated as CSAHSIKNIQYF. This chain connects TRBV20-1 to TRBJ2-4; no firm D call. CDR1 DFQATT and CDR2 SNEGSKA come from the germline V gene (reference sequence). The CDR3 runs 12 residues. Trimming took off 5 bases at V and 3 bases at J, with 8 bases between the two ends.

The genes are TRBV20-1 and TRBJ2-2; D possibly corresponds to TRBD1 (6 bases). Germline values: CDR1 DFQATT, CDR2 SNEGSKA (reference sequence). Trimming removed 5 bases from V and 8 bases from J, with 15 bases in between. CDR3 length equals 13 residues. The CDR3 loop reads CSAVLTGSGELFF. In DNA, the CDR3 is TGCAGTGCTGTACTCACAGGGTCGGGGGAGCTGTTTTTT.

The chain couples TRBV6-4 to TRBJ2-1, with a possible D match to TRBD2 (7 bases). CDR1 and CDR2 from the germline V gene are MRHNA and SNTAGT. V lost 0 bases, J lost 12 bases, and 9 bases lay in between. The CDR3 spans 12 residues. The CDR3 DNA reads TGTGCCAGCAGTGACTCGGGAGGGGGGCAGTTCTTC. It yields the protein CASSDSGGGQFF.

In this sample, this clonotype turned up a few times. The rearrangement joins TRBV12-3 or TRBV12-4 to TRBJ1-2; D remains unclear. This CDR3 has 14 residues. Trimming left V 6 bases short and J 0 bases short, with 11 bases between. The CDR3 bases are TGTGCCAGCAGCTGGACGGCAGCTAACTATGGCTACACCTTC. As protein: CASSWTAANYGYTF.

The chain combines TRBV25-1 with TRBJ2-7; D is unclear. Germline V gene lookup returns CDR1 MGHDK and CDR2 SYGVNS. The CDR3 extends over 15 amino acids. V lost 2 bases and J 2 bases, leaving 13 bases between the germline ends. CDR3 nucleotides: TGTGCCAGCAGTGAAGGGCTACAGATCCCCTACGAGCAGTACTTC. Translating gives CASSEGLQIPYEQYF.

The chain is built from TRBV28 and TRBJ2-7; D could derive from TRBD1 or TRBD2 (5 bases each). Trimming pared 3 bases from V and 3 bases from J, leaving 24 bases between. CDR1 is MDHEN and CDR2 is SYDVKM in the germline V gene. This CDR3 comprises 18 residues. The CDR3 DNA is TGTGCCAGCAGTTTGGGGACGGCGAATTCACCCCTCCACTACGAGCAGTACTTC. It codes for CASSLGTANSPLHYEQYF.

The V gene is TRBV5-1, the J gene TRBJ2-5; the D gene could be TRBD1 or TRBD2 (5 bases each). CDR3 length equals 14 residues. CDR1 and CDR2 (germline): SGHRS, YFSETQ. The V and J ends lost 4 bases and 11 bases respectively, with 21 bases between them. CDR3 in DNA: TGCGCCAGCAGCCCCGGGCGAGGGGATGGGGAGCAGTACTTC. This gives the protein CASSPGRGDGEQYF.

The chain links TRBV12-3 or TRBV12-4 to TRBJ2-5; possibly TRBD1 for D (6 bases). The CDR3 has 13 amino acids. V shed 5 bases and J shed 4 bases, with 11 bases lying between them. DNA of the CDR3: TGTGCCAGCAGTGCTACAGGGAGAGAGACCCAGTACTTC. It yields the protein CASSATGRETQYF.

V gene TRBV20-1 combines with J gene TRBJ2-7; 8 nucleotides align to TRBD2. This CDR3 has 15 amino acids. The germline CDR1 and CDR2 sequences are DFQATT and SNEGSKA (reference sequence). V shed 0 bases, J shed 7 bases, and the junction held 11 bases outside the gene matches. Here the CDR3 reads CSARDEDGREGEQYF. Written as DNA, the CDR3 is TGCAGTGCTAGAGATGAGGACGGGAGGGAGGGTGAGCAGTACTTC.

V is TRBV27 and J is TRBJ1-4; D is unclear. CDR1 is MNHEY, CDR2 SMNVEV, per germline (reference sequence). This CDR3 contains 13 residues. V was clipped by 0 bases and J by 8 bases, with 7 bases between them. CDR3 coding DNA: TGTGCCAGCAGTTTATCTGTAGGCGAAAAACTGTTTTTT. Its protein product is CASSLSVGEKLFF.

The chain couples TRBV20-1 to TRBJ2-7, with D tentatively TRBD1 (5 bases). The CDR3 is 13 residues long. Germline CDR1 and CDR2: DFQATT and SNEGSKA (reference sequence). Trimming took 1 base from V and 2 from J, leaving 9 bases between them. CDR3 amino acids: CSARVRQPYEQYF. The CDR3 nucleotides read TGCAGTGCTAGAGTGAGACAGCCCTACGAGCAGTACTTC.

This rearrangement joins TRBV7-9 to TRBJ2-7, with 8 bases that match TRBD1. The J call may be faulty, since TRBJ2-5 better matches the DNA end. The germline CDR1 and CDR2 sequences are SEHNR and FQNEAQ (reference sequence). The CDR3 is 15 residues long. The CDR3 region is CASSPRDRLQETQYF. CDR3 in DNA: TGTGCCAGCAGCCCCCGGGACAGGCTCCAAGAGACCCAGTACTTC.

The chain recombines TRBV9 with TRBJ2-4; possible D gene TRBD1, 5 bases. This CDR3 contains 15 residues. Trimming removed 0 bases at V and 9 bases at J, with 16 bases between. The germline gives CDR1 SGDLS, CDR2 YYNGEE. This CDR3 reads CASSVVAPERGIQYF. In DNA, the CDR3 is TGTGCCAGCAGCGTAGTTGCCCCGGAAAGGGGCATTCAGTACTTC.

This chain uses TRBV6-2 or TRBV6-3 with TRBJ2-3; D is ambiguous. The CDR3 runs to 15 residues. Trimming took off 4 bases at V and 4 bases at J, with 15 bases between the two ends. Germline-derived CDR1 and CDR2 are MNHEY and SVGEGT. The CDR3 DNA follows: TGTGCCAGCAGTTCCGGACCCCCCCGGGCAGATACGCAGTATTTT. This encodes CASSSGPPRADTQYF.